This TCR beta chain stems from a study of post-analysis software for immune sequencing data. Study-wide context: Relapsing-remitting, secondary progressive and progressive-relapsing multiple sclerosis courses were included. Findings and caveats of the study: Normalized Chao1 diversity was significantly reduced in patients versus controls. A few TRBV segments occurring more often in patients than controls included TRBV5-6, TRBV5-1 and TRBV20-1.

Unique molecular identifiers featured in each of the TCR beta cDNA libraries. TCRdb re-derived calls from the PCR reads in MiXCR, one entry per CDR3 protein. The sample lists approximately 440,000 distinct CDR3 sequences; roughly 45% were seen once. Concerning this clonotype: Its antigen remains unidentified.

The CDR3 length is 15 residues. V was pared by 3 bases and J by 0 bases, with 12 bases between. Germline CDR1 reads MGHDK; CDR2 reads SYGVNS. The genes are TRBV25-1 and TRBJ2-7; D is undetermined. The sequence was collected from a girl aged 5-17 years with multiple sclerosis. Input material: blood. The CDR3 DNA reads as TGTGCCAGCAGTGAGTCCCTAGAGAGCTCCTACGAGCAGTACTTC. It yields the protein CASSESLESSYEQYF.